A single sample is the source of the 21 T cell receptor beta chains below, sequenced in a study of T-cell memory formation after mild COVID-19. TCRdb recomputed calls from the 5' RACE reads with MiXCR, one row per CDR3 protein. The profile covers over 95,000 distinct CDR3 sequences, with about 20% appearing a single time and approximately 41% taken by the ten largest. Material: PBMCs or a T cell subset sorted from them (not recorded which). Every receptor here comes from a man aged 18 to 30 who had mild COVID-19 (a few samples of this study predate the infection). Cell type and time point are not known.

This clonotype has more than one count but fewer than ten. The chain uses TRBV29-1 and TRBJ2-2; weak D call: TRBD1 (6 bases). This CDR3 contains 13 residues. Trimming removed 5 bases at V and 0 bases at J, with 7 bases between. CDR1 and CDR2 (germline): SQVTM, ANQGSEA. In nucleotides, the CDR3 is TGCAGCGTTAGGGGGTCGAACACCGGGGAGCTGTTTTTT. Amino acid sequence: CSVRGSNTGELFF.

This clonotype has ten or more counts. The chain uses TRBV11-3 and TRBJ2-1, with D unclear. The germline V gene encodes CDR1 SGHNT and CDR2 YENEEA. V was pared by 5 bases and J by 6 bases, with 14 bases between. The CDR3 runs 14 residues. CDR3 in amino acids: CASSPPGLSNEQFF. DNA for the CDR3: TGTGCCAGCAGCCCCCCCGGTCTTTCCAATGAGCAGTTCTTC.

V and J are TRBV6-2 or TRBV6-3 and TRBJ2-2; D is possibly TRBD1 (5 bases). The CDR3 runs 15 residues. Germline V gene lookup returns CDR1 MNHEY and CDR2 SVGEGT. V was trimmed by 0 bases and J by 6 bases, leaving 11 bases between them. Written as DNA, the CDR3 is TGTGCCAGCAGTTACTCGATGGTAGGGGCCGGGGAGCTGTTTTTT. Translated: CASSYSMVGAGELFF.

This chain connects TRBV29-1 to TRBJ1-1; D possibly corresponds to TRBD1 (6 bases). Germline values: CDR1 SQVTM, CDR2 ANQGSEA. The ends were cut back, 7 bases at V and 1 base at J, with 13 bases in the middle. The CDR3 consists of 13 residues. CDR3 region: CSGGHHPNTEAFF. CDR3 nucleotides: TGCAGCGGGGGACACCATCCGAACACTGAAGCTTTCTTT.

This clonotype was recorded a few times. The rearrangement uses TRBV18 and TRBJ2-1; D assignment may be TRBD1 or TRBD2 (6 bases each). Germline V gene sequence: CDR1 KGHSH, CDR2 LQKENI. The CDR3 has 16 residues. Trimming shortened V by 3 bases and J by 8 bases, and 20 bases separated the two germline ends. The CDR3 here is CASSPLGGGLVDEQFF. The CDR3 DNA is TGTGCCAGCTCACCCCTGGGGGGCGGATTGGTCGATGAGCAGTTCTTC.

Only a few counts were recorded for this clonotype. The V call is TRBV25-1, the J call TRBJ2-1; the D gene is possibly TRBD2 (6 bases). There are 15 residues in the CDR3. Trimming stripped 4 bases from V and 2 bases from J, with 12 bases between. Per the germline V gene, CDR1 is MGHDK and CDR2 is SYGVNS. The CDR3: CASSVGGYTYNEQFF. In DNA, the CDR3 is TGTGCCAGCAGTGTTGGAGGGTACACCTACAATGAGCAGTTCTTC.

This chain links TRBV20-1 with TRBJ2-7, with D perhaps TRBD1 (5 bases). The length of the CDR3 is 14 residues. The germline V gene has CDR1 DFQATT and CDR2 SNEGSKA (reference sequence). Trimming shortened V by 0 bases and J by 2 bases, and 11 bases separated the two germline ends. The CDR3 protein is CSARDLQGTYEQYF. The CDR3 nucleotides read TGCAGTGCTAGAGATCTTCAGGGTACCTACGAGCAGTACTTC.

CDR3 nucleotide sequence: TGTGCCAGCAGTTACGTGCGAGCGGAGACCCAGTACTTC. Its translation: CASSYVRAETQYF. This rearrangement joins TRBV6-5 to TRBJ2-5, with no clear D. Trimming removed 2 bases from V and 5 bases from J, with 9 bases in between. From germline, CDR1 is MNHEY and CDR2 SVGAGI. CDR3 length: 13 residues.

This clonotype was found a few times. The chain employs TRBV23-1 and TRBJ2-7; TRBD1 or TRBD2 may be the D gene (6 bases each). TRBV23-1 is an ORF, and what it does is uncertain. The CDR3 runs 13 residues. The V and J ends lost 4 bases and 4 bases respectively, with 11 bases between them. DNA of the CDR3: TGCGCCAGCAGTCCCTCGGGGGCATACGAGCAGTACGTC. Protein: CASSPSGAYEQYV.

The V gene is TRBV28, the J gene TRBJ1-5; TRBD1 agrees at 7 bases. The CDR3 loop spans 14 amino acids. The germline V gene has CDR1 MDHEN and CDR2 SYDVKM. The V gene end was trimmed by 7 bases and the J gene end by 5 bases; junction bases not matched to a gene: 8. CDR3 DNA sequence: TGTGCCAGCACCGTGACAGGGACCTATCAGCCCCAGCATTTT. Translation: CASTVTGTYQPQHF.

The gene calls are TRBV27 and TRBJ2-2, with 7 nucleotides matching TRBD1. Unmatched junction bases numbered 6, after V lost 7 bases and J lost 4 bases. The CDR3 covers 14 residues. Germline assignment: CDR1 MNHEY and CDR2 SMNVEV (reference sequence). The CDR3 DNA sequence: TGTGCCAGCAAGGGGGCTAAGGGCACCGGGGAGCTGTTTTTT. The encoded protein is CASKGAKGTGELFF.

The rearrangement uses TRBV29-1 and TRBJ2-1, with D perhaps assigned TRBD1 or TRBD2 (5 bases each). The CDR3 has 13 residues. From germline, CDR1 is SQVTM and CDR2 ANQGSEA. V lost 5 bases and J lost 0, with 8 bases in between. The DNA of the CDR3 is TGCAGCGTTTCAGGGAGCTCCTACAATGAGCAGTTCTTC. Protein sequence: CSVSGSSYNEQFF.

This clonotype has only one observation. The chain joins TRBV12-3 or TRBV12-4 to TRBJ1-6; D possibly corresponds to TRBD1 (5 bases). There are 14 residues in the CDR3. V was pared by 8 bases and J by 10 bases, with 18 bases between. This chain's CDR3 is CASGGEGLNSPLHF. The CDR3 bases are TGTGCCAGCGGGGGGGAGGGGCTGAACTCACCCCTCCACTTT.

This rearrangement joins TRBV5-5 to TRBJ2-5; D gene unclear. Trimming cost V 4 bases and J 1 base, with 11 bases left between them. Germline V gives CDR1 SGHKS, CDR2 YYEKEE (reference sequence). The CDR3 contains 14 residues. The CDR3 loop reads CASSLSWGQETQYF. CDR3 sequence (DNA): TGTGCCAGCAGCCTCAGTTGGGGCCAAGAGACCCAGTACTTC. Drawing the rest from reference TRBV5-5 and TRBJ2-5, the complete variable domain is DAGVTQSPTHLIKTRGQQVTLRCSPISGHKSVSWYQQVLGQGPQFIFQYYEKEERGRGNFPDRFSARQFPNYSSELNVNALLLGDSALYLCASSLSWGQETQYFGPGTRLLVL.

V usage is TRBV19 and J usage is TRBJ2-7; unclear D gene. The CDR3 totals 13 residues. Per germline, CDR1 LNHDA and CDR2 SQIVND (reference sequence). Trimming removed 3 bases from V and 7 bases from J, with 13 bases in between. The CDR3 sequence is CASSIRAAWEQYF. DNA for the CDR3: TGTGCCAGTAGTATTCGTGCCGCTTGGGAGCAGTACTTC.

The chain links TRBV6-5 to TRBJ2-3; D gene ambiguous. Germline CDR1 reads MNHEY; CDR2 reads SVGAGI. This CDR3 is 13 amino acids long. V lost 2 bases and J lost 6, with 9 bases in between. The CDR3 protein is CASSYPGWDTQYF. CDR3 nucleotide sequence: TGTGCCAGCAGTTACCCTGGATGGGATACGCAGTATTTT.

The rearrangement links TRBV28 to TRBJ2-4; possibly TRBD1 or TRBD2 for D (7 bases each). There are 16 residues in the CDR3. From germline, CDR1 is MDHEN and CDR2 SYDVKM. Trimming cost V 6 bases and J 0 bases, with 15 bases left between them. This CDR3 is CASSPRGGIAKNIQYF. CDR3 in DNA: TGTGCCAGCAGCCCCAGGGGGGGGATAGCCAAAAACATTCAGTACTTC.

V is TRBV20-1 and J is TRBJ2-7, with 10 nucleotides matching TRBD1. The CDR3 extends over 16 amino acids. Trimming removed 0 bases from V and 2 bases from J; junction bases left unmatched: 7. The germline V gene has CDR1 DFQATT and CDR2 SNEGSKA (reference sequence). This CDR3 reads CSAREPGQGRPYEQYF. The CDR3 bases are TGCAGTGCTAGAGAACCGGGACAGGGGAGACCCTACGAGCAGTACTTC.

This clonotype was seen a handful of times. The chain is built from TRBV20-1 and TRBJ2-7; D gene uncertain. The ends were cut back, 1 base at V and 0 bases at J, with 7 bases in the middle. The germline V gene has CDR1 DFQATT and CDR2 SNEGSKA (reference sequence). The CDR3 length is 13 residues. The CDR3 sequence is CSARGTVSYEQYF. CDR3 DNA sequence: TGCAGTGCTAGAGGTACAGTCTCCTACGAGCAGTACTTC.

The chain carries TRBV7-3 and TRBJ2-1, with 12 bases fitting TRBD2. Germline V CDR1 and CDR2: SGHTA, FQGTGA. CDR3 length: 16 amino acids. V lost 3 bases, J lost 4 bases, and 4 bases stayed unmatched. The DNA for the CDR3 is TGTGCCAGCAGCTTCAGTGGGACTAGCGGGTACAATGAGCAGTTCTTC. It specifies CASSFSGTSGYNEQFF.

The rearrangement joins TRBV28 to TRBJ1-4; D not resolved. The CDR3 is 16 amino acids. V gave up 3 bases and J gave up 0 bases, with 11 bases separating them. Germline CDR1 reads MDHEN; CDR2 reads SYDVKM. The CDR3 nucleotides read TGTGCCAGCAGTTTCGGTCTAGTTGCAACTAATGAAAAACTGTTTTTT. Its translation is CASSFGLVATNEKLFF.